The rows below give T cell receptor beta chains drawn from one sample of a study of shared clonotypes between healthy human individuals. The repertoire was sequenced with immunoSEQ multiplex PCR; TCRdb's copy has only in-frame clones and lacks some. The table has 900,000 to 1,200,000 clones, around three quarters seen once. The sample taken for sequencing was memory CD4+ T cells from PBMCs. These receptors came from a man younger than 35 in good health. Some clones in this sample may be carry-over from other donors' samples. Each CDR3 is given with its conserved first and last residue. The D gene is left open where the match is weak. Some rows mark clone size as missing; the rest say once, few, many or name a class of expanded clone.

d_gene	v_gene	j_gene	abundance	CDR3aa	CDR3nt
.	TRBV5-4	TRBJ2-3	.	CASSTGLNKASTDTQYF	TGTGCCAGCAGCACCGGACTGAATAAAGCTAGCACAGATACGCAGTATTTT
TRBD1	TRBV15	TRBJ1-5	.	CATSIGDRGNQPQHF	TGTGCCACCAGCATAGGGGACAGGGGAAATCAGCCCCAGCATTTT
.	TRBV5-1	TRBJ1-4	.	CASSRDPRAGGEKLFF	TGCGCCAGCAGCCGTGATCCTCGGGCGGGGGGTGAAAAACTGTTTTTT
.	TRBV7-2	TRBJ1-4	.	CASSLRGATEKLFF	TGTGCCAGCAGCTTACGAGGGGCTACGGAAAAACTGTTTTTT
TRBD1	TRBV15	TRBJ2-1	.	CATTRRDRGRGEQFF	TGTGCCACGACCAGACGGGACAGGGGGCGCGGTGAGCAGTTCTTC
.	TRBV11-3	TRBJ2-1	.	CASSTGDAPYNEQFF	TGTGCCAGCAGTACGGGGGACGCACCCTACAATGAGCAGTTCTTC
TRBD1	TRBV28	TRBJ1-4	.	CASSSTGRRKLFF	TGTGCCAGCAGCTCGACAGGGCGCCGGAAACTGTTTTTT
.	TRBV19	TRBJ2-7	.	CASSTYHYYEQYF	TGTGCCAGTAGTACCTACCACTACTACGAGCAGTACTTC
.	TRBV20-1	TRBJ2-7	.	CSASRSQYF	TGCAGTGCTAGTCGGTCGCAGTACTTC
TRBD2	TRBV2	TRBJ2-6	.	CATRPGGGKAGANVLTF	TGTGCCACCCGGCCCGGGGGGGGAAAAGCTGGGGCCAACGTCCTGACTTTC
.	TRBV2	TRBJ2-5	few	CASSEGGKETQYF	TGTGCCAGCAGTGAAGGCGGGAAAGAGACCCAGTACTTC
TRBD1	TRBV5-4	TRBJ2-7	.	CASSLTGEPYEQYF	TGTGCCAGCAGCCTGACAGGGGAACCCTACGAGCAGTACTTC
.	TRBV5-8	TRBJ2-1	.	CASSLPGLVNEQFF	TGTGCCAGCAGCTTGCCGGGACTTGTAAATGAGCAGTTCTTC
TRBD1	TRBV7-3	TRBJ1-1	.	CASSAQGGHTEAFF	TGTGCCAGCAGCGCCCAGGGGGGGCACACTGAAGCTTTCTTT
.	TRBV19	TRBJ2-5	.	CATRELETQYF	TGTGCCACTCGGGAACTAGAGACCCAGTACTTC
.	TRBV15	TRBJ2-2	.	CATSRDGGTGELFF	TGTGCCACCAGCAGAGATGGGGGGACCGGGGAGCTGTTTTTT
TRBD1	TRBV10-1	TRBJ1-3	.	CASSHARGPGNTIYF	TGCGCCAGCTCCCACGCGAGGGGGCCAGGAAACACCATATATTTT
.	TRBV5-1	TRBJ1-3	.	CASSSSGGDSGNTIYF	TGCGCCAGCAGCTCGAGCGGCGGCGACTCTGGAAACACCATATATTTT
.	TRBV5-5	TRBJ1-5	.	CASSPEGNQPQHF	TGTGCCAGCAGCCCGGAGGGGAATCAGCCCCAGCATTTT
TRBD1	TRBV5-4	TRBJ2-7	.	CASSPGTGVNEQYF	TGTGCCAGCAGCCCCGGGACAGGGGTAAACGAGCAGTACTTC